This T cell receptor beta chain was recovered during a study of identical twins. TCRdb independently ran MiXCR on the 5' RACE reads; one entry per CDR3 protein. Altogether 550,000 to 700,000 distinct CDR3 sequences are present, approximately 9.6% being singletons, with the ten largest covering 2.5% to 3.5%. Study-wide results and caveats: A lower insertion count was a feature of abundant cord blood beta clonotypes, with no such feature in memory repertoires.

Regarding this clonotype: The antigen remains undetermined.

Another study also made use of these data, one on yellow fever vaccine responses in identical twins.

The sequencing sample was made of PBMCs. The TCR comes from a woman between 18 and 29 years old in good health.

The CDR3 DNA sequence: TGTGCCAGCAGTGCCCCGGGTCCTTGGGAGACCCAGTACTTC. Translating gives CASSAPGPWETQYF. The chain links TRBV25-1 to TRBJ2-5; D not certain. Germline V gives CDR1 MGHDK, CDR2 SYGVNS. Between the trimmed V and J ends, which lost 4 bases and 5 bases, there was a span of 14 bases. The CDR3 contains 14 residues. Filled out from reference TRBV25-1 and TRBJ2-5, the complete variable domain reads EADIYQTPRYLVIGTGKKITLECSQTMGHDKMYWYQQDPGMELHLIHYSYGVNSTEKGDLSSESTVSRIRTEHFPLTLESARPSHTSQYLCASSAPGPWETQYFGPGTRLLVL.